These 27 T cell receptor beta chains came from one sample sequenced in a study of OX40 agonist ivuxolimab in advanced cancers. Profiling relied on immunoSEQ multiplex PCR, and the TCRdb table lists in-frame clones only, not all of them. Among approximately 70,000 clones, about 92% were seen once, and the ten largest hold 4.5% to 5%. This sample comprised CD4+ or CD8+ T cells sorted from blood, obtained in a trial of the OX40 agonist ivuxolimab. These receptors were taken from an adult with an advanced solid tumor such as melanoma, head and neck, liver or kidney cancer.

J is TRBJ1-3 and V is TRBV7-2; unclear D gene. CDR3 size: 17 residues. Per the germline V gene, CDR1 is SGHTA and CDR2 is FQGNSA. V was shortened by 0 bases and J by 0 bases, with 12 bases between the two germline ends. CDR3 sequence: CASSLAHPGSSGNTIYF. In DNA, the CDR3 is TGTGCCAGCAGCTTAGCGCATCCCGGCAGCTCTGGAAACACCATATATTTT.

This chain uses TRBV2 with TRBJ2-2; 10 nucleotides agree with TRBD2. The germline gives CDR1 SNHLY, CDR2 FYNNEI. V shed 4 bases, J shed 2 bases, and the junction held 1 base outside the gene matches. The CDR3 is made up of 15 amino acids. The CDR3 DNA reads as TGTGCCAGCAGTGGGACTAGCGGTAACACCGGGGAGCTGTTTTTT. Translating it yields CASSGTSGNTGELFF.

This sequence joins TRBV28 and TRBJ1-5; the D gene is possibly TRBD1 (6 bases). The V gene lost 5 bases and the J gene lost 7 bases, with 9 bases spanning the gap. This CDR3 spans 12 amino acids. Looked up from germline, CDR1 is MDHEN and CDR2 is SYDVKM. The CDR3 DNA reads as TGTGCCAGCAGTCCAACAGGGCAGCCCCAGCATTTT. It specifies CASSPTGQPQHF.

The genes are TRBV19 and TRBJ2-7; D is uncertain. Germline V gene sequence: CDR1 LNHDA, CDR2 SQIVND (reference sequence). The ends were cut back, 2 bases at V and 0 bases at J, with 8 bases in the middle. CDR3 length: 14 amino acids. Here the CDR3 reads CASSIRWNSYEQYF. The CDR3 nucleotides are TGTGCCAGTAGTATAAGATGGAACTCCTACGAGCAGTACTTC.

The genes are TRBV5-8 and TRBJ1-4; no reliable D call. CDR3 length equals 16 residues. Trimming stripped 0 bases from V and 7 bases from J, with 16 bases between. Looked up from germline, CDR1 is SGHTS and CDR2 is YDEGEE. CDR3: CASSLGRTSIGEKLFF. CDR3 bases: TGTGCCAGCAGCTTGGGGCGGACTAGTATAGGTGAAAAACTGTTTTTT.

The V and J genes are TRBV7-6 and TRBJ2-3, with TRBD2 matching over 15 bases. Looked up from germline, CDR1 is SGHVS and CDR2 is FNYEAQ. The CDR3 spans 17 residues. After removal of 2 bases from V and 3 bases from J, the junction contained 3 bases not matched to a gene. The DNA for the CDR3 is TGTGCCAGCAGCTTATTGGGGACTAGCGGGAGGACAGATACGCAGTATTTT. Translation gives CASSLLGTSGRTDTQYF.

The chain links TRBV7-2 to TRBJ2-5; D perhaps matches TRBD2 (5 bases). There are 13 residues in the CDR3. V dropped 2 bases and J dropped 3 bases, with 7 bases sitting between them. CDR1 SGHTA and CDR2 FQGNSA come from the germline V gene. CDR3 residues: CASSLRREETQYF. DNA for the CDR3: TGTGCCAGCAGCTTACGGCGGGAAGAGACCCAGTACTTC.

The chain recombines TRBV7-2 with TRBJ1-3, with TRBD1 matching 7 bases. The CDR3 runs to 15 residues. V trimming: 1 base; J trimming: 4 bases; junction bases outside the gene matches: 4. Germline V gene lookup returns CDR1 SGHTA and CDR2 FQGNSA. CDR3 nucleotide sequence: TGTGCCAGCAGCTTAGGTCCGGGACAGGGAAACACCATATATTTT. It yields the protein CASSLGPGQGNTIYF.

This clone appeared once. J is TRBJ2-3 and V is TRBV2; tentative D call: TRBD2 (6 bases). With 3 bases removed from V and 9 bases from J, the gap between germline ends came to 10 bases. Germline CDR1 SNHLY, CDR2 FYNNEI. This CDR3 region has 12 residues. The CDR3 bases are TGTGCCAGCAGTGAGGGCCGGGGGACGCAGTATTTT. This encodes CASSEGRGTQYF.

The chain uses TRBV4-2 and TRBJ1-6; 9 nucleotides agree with TRBD1. V lost 1 base, J lost 6 bases, and 1 base stayed unmatched. The germline V gene encodes CDR1 LGHNA and CDR2 YNFKEQ. The CDR3 has 15 residues. This chain's CDR3 is CASSQGTGVNSPLHF. As DNA, the CDR3 is TGTGCCAGCAGCCAAGGGACAGGGGTTAATTCACCCCTCCACTTT.

The rearrangement joins TRBV25-1 to TRBJ2-7; 8 bases are a match to TRBD1. Germline CDR1 and CDR2: MGHDK and SYGVNS. Trimming at V came to 6 bases and at J to 2 bases, leaving 6 bases not matched to a gene. The CDR3 contains 14 residues. CDR3 coding DNA: TGTGCCAGCAGGAGAGGACAGGGCGCCTACGAGCAGTACTTC. Protein sequence: CASRRGQGAYEQYF.

The chain uses TRBV20-1 and TRBJ1-4, with D perhaps TRBD1 (5 bases). Germline loops: CDR1 DFQATT, CDR2 SNEGSKA (reference sequence). The V end lost 5 bases, the J end lost 13 bases, and 14 bases lay between the germline ends. The length of the CDR3 is 11 residues. The CDR3 region is CSADTMGGLFF. In nucleotides, the CDR3 is TGCAGTGCTGATACAATGGGGGGACTGTTTTTT.

The chain recombines TRBV4-1 with TRBJ1-6, with D hard to call. This CDR3 contains 13 residues. V lost 3 bases and J lost 10, with 10 bases in between. The germline gives CDR1 MGHRA, CDR2 YSYEKL. The CDR3 DNA follows: TGCGCCAGCAGCCAGCTACGGGGATCACCCCTCCACTTT. This sequence encodes CASSQLRGSPLHF.

This chain joins TRBV28 and TRBJ2-2; weak D call: TRBD1 (6 bases). The CDR3 runs to 13 residues. The germline V gene has CDR1 MDHEN and CDR2 SYDVKM. Trimming cost V 8 bases and J 7 bases, with 14 bases left between them. The CDR3, as DNA: TGTGCCAGCGGGGGCGGACACAACGGGGAGCTGTTTTTT. Its translation: CASGGGHNGELFF.

The chain joins TRBV5-1 to TRBJ2-5, with 13 bases lining up with TRBD2. This CDR3 is 16 amino acids long. Trimming cost V 5 bases and J 5 bases; bases outside gene matches: 9. CDR1 and CDR2 from the germline V gene are SGHRS and YFSETQ. This CDR3 is CASRVGLAGVGETQYF. CDR3 in DNA: TGCGCCAGCAGGGTTGGACTAGCGGGAGTAGGGGAGACCCAGTACTTC.

The V and J genes are TRBV7-8 and TRBJ1-2; no definite D call. Trimming cost V 0 bases and J 4 bases, with 6 bases left between them. Germline loops: CDR1 SGHVS, CDR2 FQNEAQ. The CDR3 runs 13 residues. In DNA form, the CDR3 reads TGTGCCAGCAGCTTAGCGGGCGGCTATGGCTACACCTTC. The encoded protein is CASSLAGGYGYTF.

The chain couples TRBV2 to TRBJ2-7, with 9 nucleotides matching TRBD1. The trim removed 8 bases at V and 4 bases at J, leaving 15 bases unmatched. Germline V gene lookup returns CDR1 SNHLY and CDR2 FYNNEI. The CDR3 has 16 residues. The CDR3 DNA follows: TGTGCCAGCGGACGGGACAGGGACTCTAGCTTGTACGAGCAGTACTTC. Amino acid sequence: CASGRDRDSSLYEQYF.

This clone was detected a few times. This chain's CDR3 is CATSREAYNEQFF. The CDR3 nucleotides are TGTGCCACCAGCAGGGAGGCCTACAATGAGCAGTTCTTC. V and J are TRBV15 and TRBJ2-1; D is perhaps TRBD2 (5 bases). The CDR3 runs 13 residues. V shed 3 bases and J shed 2 bases, with 5 bases lying between them. Germline V gene data show CDR1 as LNHNV and CDR2 as YYDKDF (reference sequence).

The J gene is TRBJ1-2, the V gene TRBV19, with D hard to call. The CDR3 is 14 residues long. The germline V and J ends were trimmed by 7 bases and 4 bases, with 16 bases remaining between them. The V gene's germline CDR1 is LNHDA and CDR2 SQIVND (reference sequence). The CDR3 reads CASTNLEPTYGYTF. For the CDR3, the DNA is TGTGCCAGTACCAATCTGGAGCCCACCTATGGCTACACCTTC.

The rearrangement uses TRBV28 and TRBJ2-7; TRBD2 aligns across 14 bases. Germline lookup yields CDR1 MDHEN and CDR2 SYDVKM. The CDR3 length is 18 residues. The J segment lost 4 bases and the V segment lost 10 bases, leaving 18 bases of the junction unmatched. The DNA of the CDR3 is TGTGCCATCCTAACAAGTCCCGGGACTAGCGGGGGTACATACGAGCAGTACTTC. Its translation is CAILTSPGTSGGTYEQYF.

Turning to this clone: The DNA is omitted, as the CDR3 cannot be located on it reliably, and the CDR3 follows TCRdb's listing. The CDR3 sequence is CASSLITVAADTQYF. The chain couples TRBV5-1 to TRBJ2-3. Germline V CDR1 and CDR2: SGHRS, YFSETQ. The length of the CDR3 is 15 amino acids, counting both ends.

The chain has TRBV11-2 and TRBJ1-5; perhaps TRBD1 as D (5 bases). V shed 1 base and J shed 0 bases, with 10 bases lying between them. Per germline, CDR1 SGHAT and CDR2 FQNNGV. This CDR3 comprises 16 residues. The CDR3 reads CASSLGSGVSNQPQHF. The CDR3 DNA is TGTGCCAGCAGCTTAGGGTCGGGGGTTAGCAATCAGCCCCAGCATTTT. Full variable domain (outside the CDR3, taken from reference TRBV11-2 and TRBJ1-5): EAGVAQSPRYKIIEKRQSVAFWCNPISGHATLYWYQQILGQGPKLLIQFQNNGVVDDSQLPKDRFSAERLKGVDSTLKIQPAKLEDSAVYLCASSLGSGVSNQPQHFGDGTRLSIL.

The gene calls are TRBV5-1 and TRBJ1-4, with D tentatively TRBD1 (6 bases). This CDR3 comprises 17 residues. Trimming removed 0 bases at V and 6 bases at J, with 18 bases between. Germline V CDR1 and CDR2: SGHRS, YFSETQ. The CDR3 spells CASSLGTPQGLDEKLFF. CDR3 DNA sequence: TGCGCCAGCAGCTTGGGGACCCCCCAGGGGCTCGATGAAAAACTGTTTTTT.

This chain connects TRBV2 to TRBJ2-3; 8 bases map to TRBD2. Germline trimming cut 6 bases from V and 10 bases from J; bases unmatched to any gene: 3. CDR1 and CDR2 (germline): SNHLY, FYNNEI. This CDR3 contains 11 residues. CDR3 DNA sequence: TGTGCCAGCAGACAGACTAGCGCGCAGTATTTT. Encoded protein: CASRQTSAQYF.

The chain is built from TRBV11-3 and TRBJ1-1; no definite D call. Looked up from germline, CDR1 is SGHNT and CDR2 is YENEEA. Trimming stripped 2 bases from V and 1 base from J, with 5 bases between. The CDR3 has 13 amino acids. This CDR3 reads CASSLIGNTEAFF. The CDR3 DNA sequence: TGTGCCAGCAGCTTAATAGGGAACACTGAAGCTTTCTTT.

This clone was counted once. The genes are TRBV21-1 and TRBJ2-5; the D call of TRBD1 is as the table states it, not checked on the DNA. TRBV21-1 is termed a pseudogene. The CDR3 spans 17 residues. For the CDR3, the DNA is TGTGCCAGCAGCAAAGGGGGAAGGGGCAGTGCACGGGAGACCCAGTACTTC. It codes for CASSKGGRGSARETQYF.

The J gene is TRBJ2-3, the V gene TRBV6-5, with a possible D match to TRBD2 (6 bases). V gave up 0 bases and J gave up 7 bases, with 14 bases separating them. The germline V gene has CDR1 MNHEY and CDR2 SVGAGI. This CDR3 spans 15 amino acids. CDR3 protein: CASSYSRQGGNTQYF. CDR3 nucleotides: TGTGCCAGCAGTTACTCGAGGCAGGGCGGGAATACGCAGTATTTT.